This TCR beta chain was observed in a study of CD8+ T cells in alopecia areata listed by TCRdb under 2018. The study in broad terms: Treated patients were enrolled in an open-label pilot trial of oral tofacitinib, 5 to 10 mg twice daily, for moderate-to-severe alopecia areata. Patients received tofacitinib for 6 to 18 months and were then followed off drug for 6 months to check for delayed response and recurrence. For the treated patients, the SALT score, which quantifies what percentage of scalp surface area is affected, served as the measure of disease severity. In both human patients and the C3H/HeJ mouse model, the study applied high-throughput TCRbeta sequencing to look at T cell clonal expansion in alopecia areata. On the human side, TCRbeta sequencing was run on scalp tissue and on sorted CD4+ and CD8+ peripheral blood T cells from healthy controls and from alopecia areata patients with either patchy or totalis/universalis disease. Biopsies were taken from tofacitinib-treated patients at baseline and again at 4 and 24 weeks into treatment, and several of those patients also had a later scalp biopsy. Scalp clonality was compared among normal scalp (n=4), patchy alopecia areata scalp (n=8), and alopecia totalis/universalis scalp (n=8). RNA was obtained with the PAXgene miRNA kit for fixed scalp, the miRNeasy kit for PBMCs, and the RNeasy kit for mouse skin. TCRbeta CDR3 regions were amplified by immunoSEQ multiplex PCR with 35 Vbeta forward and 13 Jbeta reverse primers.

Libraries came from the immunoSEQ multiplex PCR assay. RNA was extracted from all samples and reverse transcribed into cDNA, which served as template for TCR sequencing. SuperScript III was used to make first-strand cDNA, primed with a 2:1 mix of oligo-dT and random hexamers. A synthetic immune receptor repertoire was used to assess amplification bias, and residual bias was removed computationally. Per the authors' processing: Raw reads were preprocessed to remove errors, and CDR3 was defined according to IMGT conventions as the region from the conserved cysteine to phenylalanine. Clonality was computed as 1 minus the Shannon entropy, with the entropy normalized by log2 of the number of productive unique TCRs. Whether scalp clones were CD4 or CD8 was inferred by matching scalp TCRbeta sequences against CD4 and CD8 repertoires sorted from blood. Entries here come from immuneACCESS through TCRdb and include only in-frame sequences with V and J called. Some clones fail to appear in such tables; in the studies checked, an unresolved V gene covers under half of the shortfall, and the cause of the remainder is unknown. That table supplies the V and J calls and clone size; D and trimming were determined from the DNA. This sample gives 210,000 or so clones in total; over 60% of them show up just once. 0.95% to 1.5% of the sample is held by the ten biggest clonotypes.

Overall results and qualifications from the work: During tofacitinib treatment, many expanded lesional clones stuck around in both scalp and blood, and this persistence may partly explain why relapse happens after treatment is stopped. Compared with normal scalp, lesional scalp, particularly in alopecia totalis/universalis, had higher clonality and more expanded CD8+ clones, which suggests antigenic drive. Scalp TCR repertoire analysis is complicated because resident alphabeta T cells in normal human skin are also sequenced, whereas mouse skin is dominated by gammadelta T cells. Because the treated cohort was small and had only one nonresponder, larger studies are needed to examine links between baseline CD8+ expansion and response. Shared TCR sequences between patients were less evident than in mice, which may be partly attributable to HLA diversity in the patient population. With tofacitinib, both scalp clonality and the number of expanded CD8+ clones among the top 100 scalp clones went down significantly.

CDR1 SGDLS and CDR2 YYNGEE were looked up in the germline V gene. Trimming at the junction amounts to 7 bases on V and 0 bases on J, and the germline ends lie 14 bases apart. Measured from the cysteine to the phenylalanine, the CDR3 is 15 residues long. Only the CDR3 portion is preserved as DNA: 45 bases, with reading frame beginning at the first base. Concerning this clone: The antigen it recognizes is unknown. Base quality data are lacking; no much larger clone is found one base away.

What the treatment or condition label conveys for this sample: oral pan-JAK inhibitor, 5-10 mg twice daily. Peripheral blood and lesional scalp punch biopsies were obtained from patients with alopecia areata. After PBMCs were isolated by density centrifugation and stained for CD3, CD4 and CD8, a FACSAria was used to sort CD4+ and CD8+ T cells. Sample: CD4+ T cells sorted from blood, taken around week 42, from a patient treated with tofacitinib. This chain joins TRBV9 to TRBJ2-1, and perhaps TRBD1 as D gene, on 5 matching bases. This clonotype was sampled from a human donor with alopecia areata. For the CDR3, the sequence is CASGLGQGSYNEQFF. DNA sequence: TGTGCCAGCGGCCTAGGGCAGGGCTCCTACAATGAGCAGTTCTTC.